This T cell receptor beta chain was documented in a study of CD8 T cells in Susac syndrome. With random hexamers, roughly 0.5 to 1 ug RNA was reverse transcribed. Multiplex PCR with immunoSEQ amplified the TCR beta CDR3 across 54 Vbeta and 13 Jbeta. MiXCR, run by TCRdb on the immunoSEQ multiplex PCR reads, gives a single entry per CDR3 protein. The sample yields some 120,000 distinct CDR3 sequences, less than 95% seen once. Germline CDR1 is SNHLY and CDR2 is FYNNEI. Trimming removed 6 bases from V and 3 bases from J, with 12 bases in between. CDR3 size: 13 residues. Sequencing was carried out using CD4+ T cells from PBMCs. This TCR was sampled from a human donor in good health. V is TRBV2 and J is TRBJ2-7, with unresolved D. CDR3 nucleotide sequence: TGTGCCAGCAGCCCCACCTCCCTCTACGAGCAGTACTTC. This encodes CASSPTSLYEQYF. The whole variable domain, filled in from reference TRBV2 and TRBJ2-7, reads EPEVTQTPSHQVTQMGQEVILRCVPISNHLYFYWYRQILGQKVEFLVSFYNNEISEKSEIFDDQFSVERPDGSNFTLKIRSTKLEDSAMYFCASSPTSLYEQYFGPGTRLTVT.